Listed here are 12 T cell receptor beta chains from one sample, sequenced in a study of OX40 agonist ivuxolimab in advanced cancers. Receptors were amplified or captured by the immunoSEQ multiplex PCR assay. The table comes from immuneACCESS by way of TCRdb, which keeps in-frame sequences with V and J called. Part of the clones is missing from these tables; in studies checked, under half for an unresolved V gene and the rest for unknown reasons. The sample table shows roughly 13,000 clones, and around three quarters are seen once. Around 29% of the sample goes to the ten largest clones. This material consisted of CD4+ or CD8+ T cells sorted from blood, taken in a trial of the OX40 agonist ivuxolimab. The receptors come from an adult with an advanced solid tumor such as melanoma, head and neck, liver or kidney cancer.

The chain employs TRBV5-1 and TRBJ2-3, with 7 bases identical to TRBD2. With 2 bases clipped from V and 3 bases from J, the junction kept 6 bases outside the gene matches. Germline V gives CDR1 SGHRS, CDR2 YFSETQ. The CDR3 sequence is 15 residues long. The DNA for the CDR3 is TGCGCCAGCAGCTTTTGGGGGGGTAGTACAGATACGCAGTATTTT. This encodes CASSFWGGSTDTQYF. The variable domain in full, with the rest retrieved from reference TRBV5-1 and TRBJ2-3, is KAGVTQTPRYLIKTRGQQVTLSCSPISGHRSVSWYQQTPGQGLQFLFEYFSETQRNKGNFPGRFSGRQFSNSRSEMNVSTLELGDSALYLCASSFWGGSTDTQYFGPGTRLTVL.

The chain employs TRBV5-1 and TRBJ2-3; maybe TRBD2 (6 bases). CDR1 and CDR2 from the germline V gene are SGHRS and YFSETQ. V was pared by 4 bases and J by 2 bases, with 11 bases between. CDR3 size: 14 residues. CDR3 in DNA: TGCGCCAGCAGCACCGGGACTTACACAGATACGCAGTATTTT. Amino acids: CASSTGTYTDTQYF.

The chain uses TRBV5-6 and TRBJ2-7, with D possibly matching TRBD2 (6 bases). The germline V and J ends were trimmed by 2 bases and 3 bases, with 15 bases remaining between them. This CDR3 contains 15 residues. Germline CDR1 and CDR2: SGHDT and YYEEEE. The CDR3 DNA sequence: TGTGCCAGCAGCTTCGGCGGGACCCCGCACTACGAGCAGTACTTC. This sequence encodes CASSFGGTPHYEQYF.

By share of the sample, this clone is medium-sized (0.01 to 0.1%). This chain connects TRBV19 to TRBJ2-7; 9 bases line up with TRBD1. This CDR3 has 16 residues. With 5 bases clipped from V and 7 bases from J, the junction kept 15 bases outside the gene matches. CDR1 is LNHDA and CDR2 is SQIVND in the germline V gene (reference sequence). In DNA form, the CDR3 reads TGTGCCAGTAGTCCTTGGACAGGGGAGACCCTCGGAGAGCAGTACTTC. This encodes CASSPWTGETLGEQYF.

This chain uses TRBV5-1 with TRBJ2-7; TRBD2 matches 8 bases. The germline V gene encodes CDR1 SGHRS and CDR2 YFSETQ. The junction had 6 bases not matched to a gene; V was cut back by 4 bases and J by 0 bases. This CDR3 has 15 residues. CDR3 amino acids: CASSIASGSSYEQYF. The CDR3 DNA reads TGCGCCAGCAGCATCGCTAGCGGGTCCTCCTACGAGCAGTACTTC.

The chain employs TRBV4-1 and TRBJ2-1, with 8 bases lining up with TRBD2. CDR1 is MGHRA and CDR2 is YSYEKL in the germline V gene. Germline trimming cut 1 base from V and 0 bases from J; bases unmatched to any gene: 2. The CDR3 consists of 16 residues. CDR3 nucleotide sequence: TGCGCCAGCAGCCAAGTAGCGGGGAGCTCCTACAATGAGCAGTTCTTC. Translation: CASSQVAGSSYNEQFF.

This clone appeared a single time. The J gene is TRBJ2-1, the V gene TRBV11-2; D gene ambiguous. The germline V and J ends were trimmed by 5 bases and 6 bases, with 11 bases remaining between them. Germline values: CDR1 SGHAT, CDR2 FQNNGV. The CDR3 is 13 residues long. CDR3 bases: TGTGCCAGCAGCCAGCCGCTGCCCAATGAGCAGTTCTTC. Its protein product is CASSQPLPNEQFF.

The chain is built from TRBV27 and TRBJ2-1; D could derive from TRBD1 or TRBD2 (6 bases each). This CDR3 is built from 15 residues. CDR1 is MNHEY, CDR2 SMNVEV, per germline (reference sequence). V shed 3 bases and J shed 4 bases, with 13 bases lying between them. The CDR3 DNA is TGTGCCAGCAGTTTCGGGGGCCCCCCTTACAATGAGCAGTTCTTC. This translates into CASSFGGPPYNEQFF.

The gene calls are TRBV7-9 and TRBJ2-7, with no clear D. Per the germline V gene, CDR1 is SEHNR and CDR2 is FQNEAQ (reference sequence). The CDR3 contains 13 residues. V dropped 4 bases and J dropped 3 bases, with 10 bases sitting between them. The CDR3 DNA sequence: TGTGCCAGCAGCTCGACGAATTACTACGAGCAGTACTTC. Amino acids: CASSSTNYYEQYF. Looking up the rest from reference TRBV7-9 and TRBJ2-7 gives the full variable domain: DTGVSQNPRHKITKRGQNVTFRCDPISEHNRLYWYRQTLGQGPEFLTYFQNEAQLEKSRLLSDRFSAERPKGSFSTLEIQRTEQGDSAMYLCASSSTNYYEQYFGPGTRLTVT.

The chain combines TRBV19 with TRBJ2-1; 7 bases agree with TRBD2. Trimming took 3 bases from V and 7 from J; bases not matched to a gene: 6. Germline V gives CDR1 LNHDA, CDR2 SQIVND (reference sequence). The CDR3 runs to 14 residues. The CDR3 region is CASSMWEGYNEQFF. The CDR3 region has the DNA TGTGCCAGTAGTATGTGGGAGGGTTATAATGAGCAGTTCTTC.

V and J are TRBV5-1 and TRBJ2-7; TRBD1 matches 10 bases. The germline V gene has CDR1 SGHRS and CDR2 YFSETQ. Trimming took 0 bases from V and 0 from J; bases not matched to a gene: 12. CDR3 length: 19 residues. CDR3 loop: CASSLASQDRGTSSYEQYF. CDR3 sequence (DNA): TGCGCCAGCAGCTTGGCCTCACAGGACAGGGGGACTAGCTCCTACGAGCAGTACTTC.

The rearrangement links TRBV5-1 to TRBJ2-2; unclear D gene. The V gene lost 0 bases and the J gene lost 2 bases, with 8 bases spanning the gap. This CDR3 spans 15 amino acids. Germline CDR1 SGHRS, CDR2 YFSETQ. CDR3 protein: CASSLVMGNTGELFF. The CDR3 DNA reads as TGCGCCAGCAGCTTGGTAATGGGAAACACCGGGGAGCTGTTTTTT. The variable domain in full, completed from reference TRBV5-1 and TRBJ2-2, reads KAGVTQTPRYLIKTRGQQVTLSCSPISGHRSVSWYQQTPGQGLQFLFEYFSETQRNKGNFPGRFSGRQFSNSRSEMNVSTLELGDSALYLCASSLVMGNTGELFFGEGSRLTVL.